Included here is one T cell receptor beta chain sequence, with context. The data were taken from a study of T-cell memory formation after mild COVID-19. The length of the CDR3 is 16 residues. The germline V gene encodes CDR1 SGHRS and CDR2 YFSETQ. V was clipped by 3 bases and J by 2 bases, with 15 bases between them. It was 5'RACE with constant-segment primers that produced the TCR alpha and TCR beta cDNA libraries, which carried sample barcodes and UMIs. MiXCR, run by TCRdb on the 5' RACE reads, gives a single entry per CDR3 protein. Of tens of thousands of distinct CDR3 sequences in the sample, roughly a sixth were seen once.

The chain combines TRBV5-1 with TRBJ2-1; D might be TRBD1 (6 bases). Material for sequencing was PBMCs or a T cell subset sorted from them (not recorded which). The clonotype comes from an adult woman who had mild COVID-19 (a few samples of this study predate the infection). Cell type and time point are not known. The CDR3 DNA reads TGCGCCAGCAGCTCGTTAGCAGGGGAGACCTACAATGAGCAGTTCTTC. Translation: CASSSLAGETYNEQFF.